The 31 T cell receptor beta chains presented below share a single source sample, sequenced in a study of beta chain features in type 1 diabetes. TCRB transcripts that were expressed got sequenced, as all of the isolated RNA had been reverse transcribed. Produced via immunoSEQ multiplex PCR; TCRdb's table is partial and in-frame only. The table records roughly 500,000 clones, 25% to 35% of them present only once. What was sequenced was naive CD4+ T cells from blood. These receptors all stem from a man between 18 and 29 years old in good health.

The gene calls are TRBV4-2 and TRBJ1-2, with a weak D call TRBD1 (6 bases). Trimming cost V 0 bases and J 2 bases, with 16 bases left between them. This CDR3 contains 17 residues. Germline CDR1 LGHNA, CDR2 YNFKEQ. CDR3 in DNA: TGTGCCAGCAGCCAAGATGTAGGACAGCCACCGAACTATGGCTACACCTTC. Its protein product is CASSQDVGQPPNYGYTF.

The gene calls are TRBV29-1 and TRBJ2-3; tentative D call: TRBD2 (6 bases). The CDR3 is made up of 13 amino acids. The germline gives CDR1 SQVTM, CDR2 ANQGSEA. V lost 7 bases, J lost 6 bases, and 17 bases lay in between. The CDR3 region has the DNA TGCAGCGGGGGAAGTGCAGGAGGGGATACGCAGTATTTT. Translating gives CSGGSAGGDTQYF.

A few counts support this clone. The chain combines TRBV4-2 with TRBJ1-2, with TRBD1 identical over 7 bases. Germline CDR1 and CDR2: LGHNA and YNFKEQ. CDR3 length equals 14 residues. V trimming: 4 bases; J trimming: 7 bases; junction bases outside the gene matches: 9. The CDR3 DNA follows: TGTGCCAGCAGCCGACAGGGTCAAGGAGCTGGCTACACCTTC. Its translation is CASSRQGQGAGYTF.

This clone has more than one count but fewer than ten. This rearrangement joins TRBV9 to TRBJ2-7; 8 nucleotides align to TRBD2. In germline, CDR1 is SGDLS, CDR2 YYNGEE. After removal of 3 bases from V and 6 bases from J, the junction contained 5 bases not matched to a gene. This CDR3 contains 13 residues. The CDR3 DNA follows: TGTGCCAGCAGCGAGACTAGCGCCCTCGAGCAGTACTTC. This encodes CASSETSALEQYF.

The V call is TRBV28, the J call TRBJ1-1; D gene unclear. V was cut by 6 bases and J by 11 bases, with 16 bases left in between. The germline gives CDR1 MDHEN, CDR2 SYDVKM. This CDR3 has 12 amino acids. CDR3 DNA: TGTGCCAGCAGCAACCTTTGGGCAGTCGCTTTCTTT. This codes for CASSNLWAVAFF.

This clone showed up just a few times. This chain uses TRBV28 with TRBJ2-7; 7 bases line up with TRBD1. This CDR3 region has 18 residues. Germline V gene lookup returns CDR1 MDHEN and CDR2 SYDVKM. The J segment lost 2 bases and the V segment lost 5 bases, leaving 18 bases of the junction unmatched. The CDR3 sequence is CASSTYGGTGEGAYEQYF. For the CDR3, the DNA is TGTGCCAGCAGTACTTATGGCGGAACAGGGGAAGGTGCCTACGAGCAGTACTTC. The complete variable domain, with remaining parts taken from reference TRBV28 and TRBJ2-7, reads DVKVTQSSRYLVKRTGEKVFLECVQDMDHENMFWYRQDPGLGLRLIYFSYDVKMKEKGDIPEGYSVSREKKERFSLILESASTNQTSMYLCASSTYGGTGEGAYEQYFGPGTRLTVT.

V and J are TRBV25-1 and TRBJ1-2; D is unresolved. CDR1 and CDR2 from the germline V gene are MGHDK and SYGVNS. CDR3 length: 11 amino acids. The V gene lost 6 bases and the J gene lost 8 bases, with 10 bases spanning the gap. The chain's CDR3 is CASSVDGGYTF. The CDR3 DNA is TGTGCCAGCAGCGTTGACGGCGGCTACACCTTC.

In DNA, the CDR3 is TGTGCCAGCAGTTTGGGGACCCTGGGGGACTACTTCCGGGAGCTGTTTTTT. Its protein product is CASSLGTLGDYFRELFF. The V gene is TRBV28, the J gene TRBJ2-2; TRBD2 matches at 7 bases. Per the germline V gene, CDR1 is MDHEN and CDR2 is SYDVKM. The J segment lost 9 bases and the V segment lost 3 bases, leaving 16 bases of the junction unmatched. The CDR3 has 17 residues.

The chain is built from TRBV11-2 and TRBJ2-7; TRBD2 might be the D (5 bases). The V gene lost 3 bases and the J gene lost 4 bases, with 13 bases spanning the gap. CDR1 and CDR2 from the germline V gene are SGHAT and FQNNGV. The CDR3 is 14 residues long. CDR3 in amino acids: CASSFGIWLYEQYF. CDR3 DNA sequence: TGTGCCAGCAGCTTCGGGATATGGCTATACGAGCAGTACTTC.

This clone was observed a handful of times. This rearrangement joins TRBV9 to TRBJ2-1; TRBD1 aligns across 7 bases. After removal of 3 bases from V and 7 bases from J, the junction contained 13 bases not matched to a gene. Germline CDR1 is SGDLS and CDR2 is YYNGEE. The CDR3 sequence is 16 residues long. The CDR3 DNA reads TGTGCCAGCAGCGAGCCGGGACCTACCAGGGGGAATGAGCAGTTCTTC. Its protein product is CASSEPGPTRGNEQFF.

This clone was seen a handful of times. The chain uses TRBV6-6 and TRBJ2-3; D is unclear. The germline gives CDR1 MNHNY, CDR2 SVGAGI (reference sequence). V was cut by 2 bases and J by 0 bases, with 9 bases left in between. The CDR3 extends over 15 amino acids. The CDR3 is CASSYPTPSTDTQYF. The CDR3 nucleotides read TGTGCCAGCAGTTACCCGACCCCGAGCACAGATACGCAGTATTTT.

This clone was detected ten times or more. This chain links TRBV6-1 with TRBJ2-4, with 7 bases matching TRBD1. Germline V gives CDR1 MNHNS, CDR2 SASEGT. The CDR3 has 14 residues. Trimming cost V 10 bases and J 8 bases; bases outside gene matches: 14. For the CDR3, the DNA is TGTGCCACCACTGATACGGGACAGATGCACATTCAGTACTTC. Protein product: CATTDTGQMHIQYF.

In this sample, this clone turned up a few times. The genes are TRBV4-3 and TRBJ2-3, with D perhaps being TRBD1 or TRBD2 (6 bases each). CDR3 length: 18 residues. The germline gives CDR1 LGHNA, CDR2 YSLEER. V lost 0 bases and J 0 bases, leaving 16 bases between the germline ends. The CDR3 DNA is TGCGCCAGCAGCCAAGATAAGATCGGGGGCCTTAGCACAGATACGCAGTATTTT. It codes for CASSQDKIGGLSTDTQYF.

A few counts support this clone. The rearrangement joins TRBV25-1 to TRBJ1-2; a possible D gene is TRBD1 (6 bases). The CDR3 totals 15 residues. Germline values: CDR1 MGHDK, CDR2 SYGVNS. Trimming shortened V by 4 bases and J by 5 bases, and 17 bases separated the two germline ends. CDR3 nucleotide sequence: TGTGCCAGCAGTGCCTTGGGACAAAAAACTTATGGCTACACCTTC. Translating gives CASSALGQKTYGYTF.

This clone was observed a single time. The chain joins TRBV19 to TRBJ2-7; 8 positions match TRBD2. Germline CDR1 LNHDA, CDR2 SQIVND (reference sequence). The ends lost 2 bases at V and 6 bases at J; junction bases unmatched: 9. The length of the CDR3 is 15 residues. The CDR3 coding sequence is TGTGCCAGTAGTATAATGACTAGCGTGCCGGGCGAGCAGTACTTC. Its translation: CASSIMTSVPGEQYF.

This clone was observed a few times. This chain connects TRBV21-1 to TRBJ1-1. TRBV21-1 is given as a pseudogene. The CDR3 runs to 10 residues. The CDR3 bases are TGTGCCAGCAGCACAAGGAAGGCTTTCTTT. Translation: CASSTRKAFF.

This rearrangement joins TRBV5-4 to TRBJ2-3; 14 bases map to TRBD2. The CDR3 length is 15 residues. V lost 5 bases, J lost 5 bases, and 4 bases stayed unmatched. The germline V gene encodes CDR1 SGHNT and CDR2 YYREEE (reference sequence). CDR3 in amino acids: CASRPGLAGGDTQYF. The CDR3 coding sequence is TGTGCCAGCAGACCCGGACTAGCGGGAGGAGATACGCAGTATTTT.

In its sample, this clone was seen a few times. This rearrangement joins TRBV7-9 to TRBJ2-1, with D possibly matching TRBD2 (5 bases). The germline CDR1 and CDR2 sequences are SEHNR and FQNEAQ (reference sequence). This CDR3 has 14 residues. Trimming took 2 bases from V and 7 from J, leaving 12 bases between them. As DNA, the CDR3 is TGTGCCAGCAGCTTAATCCGAGGGCAGAATGAGCAGTTCTTC. Amino acids: CASSLIRGQNEQFF.

This clone was counted only a few times. This rearrangement joins TRBV29-1 to TRBJ2-7; D uncertain. Trimming pared 4 bases from V and 2 bases from J, leaving 9 bases between. This CDR3 is 12 amino acids long. Germline V gene data show CDR1 as SQVTM and CDR2 as ANQGSEA. CDR3 DNA sequence: TGCAGCGTTGTCCTGCGCCCCTACGAGCAGTACTTC. Residues: CSVVLRPYEQYF.

This clone was seen a few times. The chain recombines TRBV30 with TRBJ2-5; the match to TRBD1 covers 7 bases. With V trimmed by 2 bases and J by 2 bases, 5 bases remained unmatched. The CDR3 contains 14 residues. CDR1 is GTSNPN and CDR2 is SVGIG in the germline V gene (reference sequence). This CDR3 reads CAWSPGQPQETQYF. CDR3 sequence (DNA): TGTGCCTGGAGTCCGGGACAGCCACAAGAGACCCAGTACTTC.

This clone came up a few times. The chain carries TRBV30 and TRBJ1-5, with D perhaps matching TRBD1 (5 bases). The ends were cut back, 4 bases at V and 4 bases at J, with 11 bases in the middle. The length of the CDR3 is 13 residues. CDR1 is GTSNPN, CDR2 SVGIG, per germline (reference sequence). The CDR3 spells CAWKGQPNQPQHF. CDR3 nucleotide sequence: TGTGCCTGGAAGGGGCAGCCTAATCAGCCCCAGCATTTT.

In this sample, this clone turned up a few times. The chain has TRBV30 and TRBJ2-5, with TRBD2 as a possible D gene (5 bases). The CDR3 totals 13 residues. V was cut by 3 bases and J by 5 bases, with 13 bases left in between. Germline CDR1 reads GTSNPN; CDR2 reads SVGIG (reference sequence). Here the CDR3 reads CAWRRARVETQYF. Written as DNA, the CDR3 is TGTGCCTGGAGGAGGGCCCGCGTGGAGACCCAGTACTTC.

This clone was seen a handful of times. The rearrangement uses TRBV7-9 and TRBJ1-5; TRBD1 might be the D (5 bases). This CDR3 has 16 residues. Germline CDR1 is SEHNR and CDR2 is FQNEAQ (reference sequence). V was shortened by 6 bases and J by 7 bases, with 22 bases between the two germline ends. The CDR3 DNA reads as TGTGCCAGCAGGTACCAAGGGACCGGGTTCGTCCAGCCCCAGCATTTT. Its translation: CASRYQGTGFVQPQHF.

The chain employs TRBV6-6 and TRBJ1-2, with 10 bases matching TRBD1. The CDR3 runs to 14 residues. The junction had 4 bases not matched to a gene; V was cut back by 4 bases and J by 5 bases. Germline values: CDR1 MNHNY, CDR2 SVGAGI (reference sequence). The DNA for the CDR3 is TGTGCCAGCAGTTCCGGACAGGGGGATTATGGCTACACCTTC. Translating gives CASSSGQGDYGYTF.

This clone has more than one count but fewer than ten. This chain uses TRBV5-1 with TRBJ2-1; 7 nucleotides agree with TRBD2. The CDR3 loop spans 16 amino acids. V lost 0 bases and J lost 1; bases outside the gene matches: 4. Germline CDR1 and CDR2: SGHRS and YFSETQ. The CDR3 nucleotides read TGCGCCAGCAGCTTGGGGGCTAGCGGTTCCTACAATGAGCAGTTCTTC. Translated: CASSLGASGSYNEQFF.

The V gene is TRBV13, the J gene TRBJ2-2; D is ambiguous. The V end was cut by 8 bases, the J end by 5 bases, with 3 bases between. The CDR3 is 10 residues long. Germline lookup yields CDR1 PRHDT and CDR2 FYEKMQ (reference sequence). CDR3 sequence: CASVTGELFF. In DNA form, the CDR3 reads TGTGCCAGCGTGACCGGGGAGCTGTTTTTT. Looking up the rest from reference TRBV13 and TRBJ2-2 gives the full variable domain: AAGVIQSPRHLIKEKRETATLKCYPIPRHDTVYWYQQGPGQDPQFLISFYEKMQSDKGSIPDRFSAQQFSDYHSELNMSSLELGDSALYFCASVTGELFFGEGSRLTVL.

Only a few counts were recorded for this clone. The V and J genes are TRBV4-1 and TRBJ2-5; TRBD2 agrees at 10 bases. Losses at the gene ends were 6 bases for V and 7 bases for J; bases not matched to a gene: 14. Germline lookup yields CDR1 MGHRA and CDR2 YSYEKL. The CDR3 sequence is 16 residues long. CDR3: CASSEGSGRAFGTQYF. DNA of the CDR3: TGCGCCAGCAGTGAAGGCAGCGGGAGGGCCTTTGGGACCCAGTACTTC.

This clone was observed a handful of times. This chain connects TRBV30 to TRBJ2-1, with D tentatively TRBD1 (6 bases). V shed 0 bases and J shed 0 bases, with 15 bases lying between them. In germline, CDR1 is GTSNPN, CDR2 SVGIG (reference sequence). The CDR3 has 17 amino acids. This CDR3 reads CAWSVLLRGSSYNEQFF. The CDR3 nucleotides are TGTGCCTGGAGTGTACTTCTTAGGGGGAGCTCCTACAATGAGCAGTTCTTC. Variable domain in full (rest from reference TRBV30 and TRBJ2-1): SQTIHQWPATLVQPVGSPLSLECTVEGTSNPNLYWYRQAAGRGLQLLFYSVGIGQISSEVPQNLSASRPQDRQFILSSKKLLLSDSGFYLCAWSVLLRGSSYNEQFFGPGTRLTVL.

This clone was found a few times. The chain's CDR3 is CSVEDVGTGNYEQYF. CDR3 bases: TGCAGCGTTGAAGATGTCGGGACAGGCAACTACGAGCAGTACTTC. J is TRBJ2-7 and V is TRBV29-1, with 8 positions matching TRBD1. Germline V gives CDR1 SQVTM, CDR2 ANQGSEA. V lost 0 bases and J lost 3; bases outside the gene matches: 7. CDR3 size: 15 residues.

The J gene is TRBJ2-4, the V gene TRBV6-1, with D perhaps matching TRBD1 (6 bases). CDR1 and CDR2 from the germline V gene are MNHNS and SASEGT. Trimming shortened V by 4 bases and J by 3 bases, and 19 bases separated the two germline ends. The CDR3 length is 17 residues. CDR3 nucleotides: TGTGCCAGCAGTGTACTTCCTGAGGACAGTTACAAAAACATTCAGTACTTC. This translates into CASSVLPEDSYKNIQYF.

There are a few counts of this clone. This CDR3 is also generated by other DNA sequences in the sample. J is TRBJ2-3 and V is TRBV7-2; D is unresolved. The V gene lost 0 bases and the J gene lost 5 bases, with 6 bases spanning the gap. Germline loops: CDR1 SGHTA, CDR2 FQGNSA. The CDR3 is 13 residues long. Here the CDR3 reads CASSLAPGDTQYF. The CDR3 DNA reads as TGTGCCAGCAGCTTAGCGCCGGGAGATACGCAGTATTTT.